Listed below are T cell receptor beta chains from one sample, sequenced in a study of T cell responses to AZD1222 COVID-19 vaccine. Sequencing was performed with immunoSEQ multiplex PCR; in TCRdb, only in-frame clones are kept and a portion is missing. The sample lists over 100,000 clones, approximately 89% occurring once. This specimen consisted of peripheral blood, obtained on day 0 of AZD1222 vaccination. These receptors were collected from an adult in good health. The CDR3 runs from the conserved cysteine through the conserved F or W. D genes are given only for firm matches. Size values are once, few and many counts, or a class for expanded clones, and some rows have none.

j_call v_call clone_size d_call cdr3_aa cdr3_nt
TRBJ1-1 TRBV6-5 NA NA CASSYSGGFGTEAFF TGTGCCAGCAGTTACTCTGGGGGATTCGGAACTGAAGCTTTCTTT
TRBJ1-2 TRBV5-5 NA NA CASGRRADYGYTF TGTGCCAGCGGCCGGAGGGCGGACTATGGCTACACCTTC
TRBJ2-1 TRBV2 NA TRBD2 CASSDIFSRGGYNEQFF TGTGCCAGCAGTGATATATTTTCGCGGGGGGGCTACAATGAGCAGTTCTTC
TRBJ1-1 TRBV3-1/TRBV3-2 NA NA CASSTRGGMNTEAFF TGTGCCAGCAGCACGAGGGGGGGAATGAACACTGAAGCTTTCTTT
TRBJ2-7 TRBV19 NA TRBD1 CASRDRGRYEQYF TGTGCCAGTAGGGACAGGGGGCGTTACGAGCAGTACTTC
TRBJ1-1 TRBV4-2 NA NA CASSPLLEREAFF TGTGCCAGCAGCCCCCTCCTTGAGAGGGAAGCTTTCTTT
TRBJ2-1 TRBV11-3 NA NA CASSLDEGYHEQFF TGTGCCAGCAGCTTAGATGAGGGCTACCATGAGCAGTTCTTC
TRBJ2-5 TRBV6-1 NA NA CASSDRVPETQYF TGTGCCAGCAGTGACCGCGTCCCAGAGACCCAGTACTTC
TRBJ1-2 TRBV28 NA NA CASSLLTANYGYTF TGTGCCAGCAGTTTACTCACGGCTAACTATGGCTACACCTTC
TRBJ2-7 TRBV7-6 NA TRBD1 CASSLSQGAYEQYF TGTGCCAGCAGCTTAAGCCAGGGGGCCTACGAGCAGTACTTC
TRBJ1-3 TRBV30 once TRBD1 CAWSVGGTGRNTIYF TGTGCCTGGAGTGTTGGAGGGACAGGAAGAAACACCATATATTTT
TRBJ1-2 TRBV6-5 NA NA CASSYSLAGVRYGYTF TGTGCCAGCAGTTACTCTTTGGCAGGGGTCCGCTATGGCTACACCTTC
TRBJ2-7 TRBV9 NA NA CASSVETRVENF TGTGCCAGCAGCGTAGAGACACGGGTTGAGAACTTC
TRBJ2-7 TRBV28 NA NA CASSPGPSLALEQYF TGTGCCAGCAGTCCAGGGCCTTCTCTCGCTCTCGAGCAGTACTTC
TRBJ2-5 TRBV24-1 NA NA CATGSGAQETQYF TGTGCCACCGGATCAGGGGCGCAGGAGACCCAGTACTTC
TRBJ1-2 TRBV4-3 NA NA CASSQGRGQILSYTF TGCGCCAGCAGCCAAGGAAGGGGACAAATCCTTTCATACACCTTC
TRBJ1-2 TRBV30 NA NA CAWSESRWSGYTF TGTGCCTGGAGTGAAAGCAGGTGGAGTGGCTACACCTTC
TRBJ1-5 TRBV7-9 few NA CASSLAETGHQPQHF TGTGCCAGCAGCTTAGCGGAGACAGGACATCAGCCCCAGCATTTT
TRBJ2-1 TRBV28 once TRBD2 CASSLGGIYNEQFF TGTGCCAGCAGTTTGGGGGGGATATACAATGAGCAGTTCTTC
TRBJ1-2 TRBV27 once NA CASSLVGASYGYTF TGTGCCAGCAGTTTGGTAGGGGCTAGCTATGGCTACACCTTC
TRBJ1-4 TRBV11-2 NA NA CASSLTRGDEKLFF TGTGCCAGCAGCTTAACGCGGGGTGATGAAAAACTGTTTTTT
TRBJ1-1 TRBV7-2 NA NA CASSPVRQNTEAFF TGTGCCAGCAGCCCCGTTAGACAGAACACTGAAGCTTTCTTT
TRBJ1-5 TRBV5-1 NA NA CASSLGLGAQPQHF TGCGCCAGCAGCTTGGGTCTAGGGGCACAGCCCCAGCATTTT
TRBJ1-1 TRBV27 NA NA CASSLSSGVNTEAFF TGTGCCAGCAGTTTATCGTCGGGGGTGAACACTGAAGCTTTCTTT
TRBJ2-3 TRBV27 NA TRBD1 CASSLSGQGTDTQYF TGTGCCAGCAGTTTATCGGGACAGGGCACAGATACGCAGTATTTT
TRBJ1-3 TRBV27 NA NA CASSFYRVEHRSGNTIYF TGTGCCAGCAGTTTTTATAGGGTGGAACACCGCTCTGGAAACACCATATATTTT
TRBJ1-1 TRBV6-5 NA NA CASSNGRWTEAFF TGTGCCAGCAGTAACGGACGGTGGACTGAAGCTTTCTTT
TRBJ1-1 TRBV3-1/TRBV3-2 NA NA CASSQDPTGITEAFF TGTGCCAGCAGCCAAGATCCTACAGGGATCACTGAAGCTTTCTTT
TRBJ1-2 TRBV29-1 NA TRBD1 CSVPTGPSGYTF TGCAGCGTTCCGACAGGGCCAAGTGGCTACACCTTC
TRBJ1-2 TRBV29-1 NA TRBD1 CSGAGTGDPLNYGYTF TGCAGCGGTGCCGGGACAGGGGATCCCCTTAACTATGGCTACACCTTC
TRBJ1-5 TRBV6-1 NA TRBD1 CASSELGQGGQPQHF TGTGCCAGCAGTGAGCTGGGACAGGGCGGTCAGCCCCAGCATTTT
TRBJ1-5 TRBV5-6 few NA CASSLGGDNQPQHF TGTGCCAGCAGCTTGGGTGGTGACAATCAGCCCCAGCATTTT
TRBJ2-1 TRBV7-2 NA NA CASSLYPGPYNEQFF TGTGCCAGCAGCTTGTACCCGGGTCCCTACAATGAGCAGTTCTTC
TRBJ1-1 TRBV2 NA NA CASSLYTEAFF TGTGCCAGCAGTTTGTACACTGAAGCTTTCTTT
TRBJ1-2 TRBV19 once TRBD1 CASSRTGTYGYTF TGTGCCAGTAGTAGGACAGGGACCTATGGCTACACCTTC
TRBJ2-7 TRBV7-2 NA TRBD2 CASSLDGTRTYEQYF TGTGCCAGCAGCTTAGATGGGACTAGGACCTACGAGCAGTACTTC
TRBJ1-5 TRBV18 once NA CASSPTGVYDRNQPQHF TGTGCCAGCTCACCCACCGGGGTATACGATCGCAATCAGCCCCAGCATTTT
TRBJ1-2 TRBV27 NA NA CASGKQGNYGYTF TGTGCCAGCGGTAAACAGGGAAACTATGGCTACACCTTC
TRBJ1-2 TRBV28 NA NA CASSLTTGLYGYTF TGTGCCAGCAGTTTAACTACGGGGCTCTATGGCTACACCTTC